The rows below give T cell receptor beta chains drawn from one sample of a study of OX40 agonist ivuxolimab in advanced cancers. Clones were sequenced by immunoSEQ multiplex PCR, and TCRdb holds only the in-frame ones, with some missing. The sample carries around 64,000 clones, roughly 83% recorded once. Sequences were derived from CD4+ or CD8+ T cells sorted from blood, sampled in a trial of the OX40 agonist ivuxolimab. Receptors were obtained from an adult with an advanced solid tumor such as melanoma, head and neck, liver or kidney cancer. Both conserved end residues are part of each CDR3. Each record gives: CDR3 protein, CDR3 DNA, J gene, clone size, D gene, V gene. The D gene is left open where the match is weak. The size of a clone is reported for some rows only, either as once, few or many, or as a class for expanded clones.

CASSARQNPQQPQHF,TGTGCCAGCAGTGCTCGACAGAACCCCCAGCAGCCCCAGCATTTT,TRBJ1-5,NA,NA,TRBV2
CASSPPLLAPKETQYF,TGTGCCAGCAGCCCCCCCCTACTAGCACCAAAAGAGACCCAGTACTTC,TRBJ2-5,NA,NA,TRBV7-9
CASSLGGRASDIIEQYF,TGTGCCAGCAGCTTGGGAGGCCGCGCATCCGATATCATCGAGCAGTACTTC,TRBJ2-7,NA,NA,TRBV5-4
CASSSPGQGSSGANVLTF,TGTGCCAGCAGTAGTCCGGGACAGGGGAGCTCTGGGGCCAACGTCCTGACTTTC,TRBJ2-6,NA,TRBD1,TRBV28
CASSYVGRGVFEQYF,TGTGCCAGCAGTTACGTTGGCAGGGGAGTTTTCGAGCAGTACTTC,TRBJ2-7,NA,NA,TRBV6-5
CASRIAGASSYEQYF,TGTGCCAGCAGGATAGCGGGGGCCAGCTCCTACGAGCAGTACTTC,TRBJ2-7,NA,TRBD2,TRBV2
CASSVADRGFAATEAFF,TGTGCCAGCAGCGTAGCGGACAGGGGATTCGCTGCCACTGAAGCTTTCTTT,TRBJ1-1,NA,TRBD1,TRBV9
CASSRQGFGVLTF,TGTGCCAGCAGTCGACAGGGATTCGGCGTCCTGACTTTC,TRBJ2-6,once,TRBD1,TRBV28
CASSLLVGQGIYNEQFF,TGTGCCAGCAGCTTATTGGTCGGACAGGGTATTTACAATGAGCAGTTCTTC,TRBJ2-1,NA,TRBD1,TRBV7-9
CASSLAANTGELFF,TGCGCCAGCAGCTTGGCCGCCAACACCGGGGAGCTGTTTTTT,TRBJ2-2,NA,NA,TRBV5-1
CASSLYRNTGELFF,TGTGCCAGCAGCTTATACAGGAACACCGGGGAGCTGTTTTTT,TRBJ2-2,few,NA,TRBV7-6
CASPQPPNTEAFF,TGTGCCAGCCCACAGCCCCCGAACACTGAAGCTTTCTTT,TRBJ1-1,once,NA,TRBV7-9
CASSRQDLTYEQYF,TGTGCCAGCAGCCGACAAGATCTAACCTACGAGCAGTACTTC,TRBJ2-7,NA,NA,TRBV5-5
CASSPSDRGSVYTF,TGTGCCAGCTCACCATCGGACAGGGGGTCTGTGTACACCTTC,TRBJ1-2,few,TRBD1,TRBV18
CASSNRGVYGYTF,TGTGCCAGTAGTAACAGGGGCGTCTATGGCTACACCTTC,TRBJ1-2,NA,TRBD1,TRBV19
CASSSHQGLETQYF,TGTGCCAGCAGCTCCCACCAGGGGCTAGAGACCCAGTACTTC,TRBJ2-5,NA,NA,TRBV11-1
CASSPTASYEQYF,TGTGCCAGCAGTCCGACGGCCTCCTACGAGCAGTACTTC,TRBJ2-7,NA,NA,TRBV6-6
CASSQAGAWTPLHF,TGTGCCAGCAGCCAAGCGGGGGCTTGGACACCCCTCCACTTT,TRBJ1-6,NA,NA,TRBV14
CASSSPGSAEQYF,TGTGCCAGCAGCTCCCCAGGGTCGGCCGAGCAGTACTTC,TRBJ2-7,NA,NA,TRBV6-5
CASSRGGMSNQPQHF,TGTGCCAGCAGCCGGGGGGGGATGAGCAATCAGCCCCAGCATTTT,TRBJ1-5,NA,NA,TRBV7-9
CATSDLPGGQYF,TGTGCCACCTCGGACTTACCGGGAGGGCAGTACTTC,TRBJ2-7,NA,TRBD2,TRBV6-1
CASSLGSHGYGYTF,TGTGCCAGCAGCTTGGGGTCACATGGGTATGGCTACACCTTC,TRBJ1-2,few,NA,TRBV5-6